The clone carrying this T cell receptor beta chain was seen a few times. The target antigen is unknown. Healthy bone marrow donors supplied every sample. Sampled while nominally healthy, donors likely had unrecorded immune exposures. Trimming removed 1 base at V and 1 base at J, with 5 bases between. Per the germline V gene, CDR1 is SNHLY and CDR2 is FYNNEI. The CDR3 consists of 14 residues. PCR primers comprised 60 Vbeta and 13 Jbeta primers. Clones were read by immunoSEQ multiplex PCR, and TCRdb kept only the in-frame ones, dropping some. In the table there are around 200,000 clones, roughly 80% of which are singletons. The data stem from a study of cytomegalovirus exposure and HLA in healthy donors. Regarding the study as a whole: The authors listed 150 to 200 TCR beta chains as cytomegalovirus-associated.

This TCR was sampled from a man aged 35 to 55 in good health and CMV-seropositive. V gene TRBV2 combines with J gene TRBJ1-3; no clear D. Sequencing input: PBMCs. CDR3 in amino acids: CASSEEPSGNTIYF. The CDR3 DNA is TGTGCCAGCAGTGAAGAGCCGTCTGGAAACACCATATATTTT. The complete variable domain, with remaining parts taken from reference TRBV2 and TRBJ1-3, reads EPEVTQTPSHQVTQMGQEVILRCVPISNHLYFYWYRQILGQKVEFLVSFYNNEISEKSEIFDDQFSVERPDGSNFTLKIRSTKLEDSAMYFCASSEEPSGNTIYFGEGSWLTVV.